The 31 T cell receptor beta chains below come from one sample, sequenced in a study of T cell responses to AZD1222 COVID-19 vaccine (dated by TCRdb to about 2021). This sample's time point label indicates: baseline before first vaccination. Libraries were constructed by the immunoSEQ multiplex PCR assay. TCRdb retrieved this table from immuneACCESS and kept in-frame rearrangements only. Not all clones are present; in checked studies, unresolved V genes account for under half, and no reason is known for the remainder. Across this sample there are approximately 180,000 clones, with 70% to 90% seen only once. Around 6.4% of the sample comes from the top ten. The material was peripheral blood, obtained on day 0 of AZD1222 vaccination. The receptors were gathered from an adult in good health.

The chain is built from TRBV27 and TRBJ2-7, with D possibly being TRBD2 (5 bases). Deletions cut 4 bases from V and 2 bases from J, with 12 bases between. The CDR3 loop spans 14 amino acids. Germline V gene lookup returns CDR1 MNHEY and CDR2 SMNVEV (reference sequence). CDR3 DNA: TGTGCCAGCAGTTCGCAGGAGGAAACCTACGAGCAGTACTTC. It translates to CASSSQEETYEQYF.

The J gene is TRBJ2-7, the V gene TRBV30; TRBD2 aligns across 8 bases. The CDR3 loop spans 12 amino acids. In germline, CDR1 is GTSNPN, CDR2 SVGIG (reference sequence). V trimming: 2 bases; J trimming: 6 bases; junction bases outside the gene matches: 3. The CDR3 is CAWSSGSREQYF. In DNA, the CDR3 is TGTGCCTGGAGTAGCGGGAGTCGCGAGCAGTACTTC. Full variable domain (missing parts from reference TRBV30 and TRBJ2-7): SQTIHQWPATLVQPVGSPLSLECTVEGTSNPNLYWYRQAAGRGLQLLFYSVGIGQISSEVPQNLSASRPQDRQFILSSKKLLLSDSGFYLCAWSSGSREQYFGPGTRLTVT.

The V call is TRBV28, the J call TRBJ1-2, with unresolved D. V lost 2 bases to trimming and J lost 8 bases, with 12 bases between them. CDR1 is MDHEN and CDR2 is SYDVKM in the germline V gene. The CDR3 consists of 13 residues. This chain's CDR3 is CASSLRFPRGYTF. Written as DNA, the CDR3 is TGTGCCAGCAGTTTAAGGTTCCCTAGGGGCTACACCTTC.

This chain connects TRBV30 to TRBJ2-2; D may be TRBD1 (6 bases). There are 15 residues in the CDR3. Germline lookup yields CDR1 GTSNPN and CDR2 SVGIG (reference sequence). The ends were cut back, 1 base at V and 1 base at J, with 10 bases in the middle. The CDR3 loop is CAWSAKGQNTGELFF. CDR3 nucleotides: TGTGCCTGGAGTGCTAAGGGACAGAACACCGGGGAGCTGTTTTTT.

This clone is a singleton in its sample. The chain uses TRBV15 and TRBJ1-4; a weak D match, TRBD1 (5 bases). The CDR3 runs to 16 residues. V was clipped by 0 bases and J by 2 bases, with 10 bases between them. Germline loops: CDR1 LNHNV, CDR2 YYDKDF (reference sequence). The CDR3 DNA reads TGTGCCACCAGCAGAGACGGCGGGACCACTAATGAAAAACTGTTTTTT. Amino acid sequence: CATSRDGGTTNEKLFF.

This clone has only a few counts. The rearrangement links TRBV6-5 to TRBJ2-3; no definite D call. V gave up 8 bases and J gave up 4 bases, with 13 bases separating them. The CDR3 consists of 13 residues. Germline CDR1 reads MNHEY; CDR2 reads SVGAGI. CDR3 amino acids: CASLRSRPDTQYF. The CDR3 region has the DNA TGTGCCAGCCTTCGCAGCCGCCCAGATACGCAGTATTTT.

The chain carries TRBV18 and TRBJ1-2, with 11 bases matching TRBD1. The germline gives CDR1 KGHSH, CDR2 LQKENI. The CDR3 covers 18 residues. The ends lost 1 base at V and 1 base at J; junction bases unmatched: 8. The CDR3 here is CASSPLGTGGPLNYGYTF. The CDR3 bases are TGTGCCAGCTCACCACTGGGGACAGGGGGTCCCCTTAACTATGGCTACACCTTC.

The V call is TRBV12-3 or TRBV12-4, the J call TRBJ2-7, with D hard to call. V lost 2 bases and J lost 3, with 5 bases in between. CDR3 size: 12 residues. The chain's CDR3 is CASSLNGYEQYF. CDR3 DNA: TGTGCCAGCAGTTTAAATGGCTACGAGCAGTACTTC.

This rearrangement joins TRBV7-2 to TRBJ2-7; 12 nucleotides agree with TRBD2. Germline CDR1 is SGHTA and CDR2 is FQGNSA. J gave up 4 bases and V 3 bases, and 13 bases lay outside the gene matches. The CDR3 has 18 residues. The CDR3 reads CASSLLHRTSGTLYEQYF. The CDR3 nucleotides are TGTGCCAGCAGCTTGCTGCATAGGACTAGCGGGACCCTATACGAGCAGTACTTC. Full variable domain (remainder filled in from reference TRBV7-2 and TRBJ2-7): GAGVSQSPSNKVTEKGKDVELRCDPISGHTALYWYRQSLGQGLEFLIYFQGNSAPDKSGLPSDRFSAERTGGSVSTLTIQRTQQEDSAVYLCASSLLHRTSGTLYEQYFGPGTRLTVT.

The CDR3 nucleotides read TGTGCCAGCAGCCACACCTACAGAGGGACCGGGGAGCTGTTTTTT. This codes for CASSHTYRGTGELFF. V and J are TRBV3-1 (or the pseudogene TRBV3-2) and TRBJ2-2, with D maybe TRBD2 (5 bases). The CDR3 consists of 15 residues. Looked up from germline, CDR1 is LGHDT and CDR2 is YNNKEL (reference sequence). V was pared by 3 bases and J by 5 bases, with 13 bases between.

The V and J genes are TRBV18 and TRBJ1-2; 9 bases match TRBD1. V shed 5 bases, J shed 3 bases, and the junction held 16 bases outside the gene matches. Germline lookup yields CDR1 KGHSH and CDR2 LQKENI. The CDR3 extends over 18 amino acids. The CDR3 protein is CASSSSLIRDRVDYGYTF. DNA for the CDR3: TGTGCCAGCTCATCGAGTCTAATCCGGGACAGGGTCGACTATGGCTACACCTTC. The whole variable domain, remainder taken from reference TRBV18 and TRBJ1-2, is NAGVMQNPRHLVRRRGQEARLRCSPMKGHSHVYWYRQLPEEGLKFMVYLQKENIIDESGMPKERFSAEFPKEGPSILRIQQVVRGDSAAYFCASSSSLIRDRVDYGYTFGSGTRLTVV.

V is TRBV2 and J is TRBJ1-4, with D perhaps matching TRBD1 (5 bases). In germline, CDR1 is SNHLY, CDR2 FYNNEI. The CDR3 is 18 amino acids. The V gene lost 5 bases and the J gene lost 2 bases, with 21 bases spanning the gap. The chain's CDR3 is CASSTRRGEVNTNEKLFF. The CDR3 DNA reads as TGTGCCAGCAGTACTCGACGAGGGGAAGTCAACACTAATGAAAAACTGTTTTTT.

The chain is built from TRBV3-1 (or the pseudogene TRBV3-2) and TRBJ2-1, with 9 bases aligning to TRBD1. J lost 3 bases, V lost 2 bases, and 2 bases had no gene match. The CDR3 runs 15 residues. Germline CDR1 is LGHDT and CDR2 is YNNKEL (reference sequence). The CDR3 DNA follows: TGTGCCAGCAGCCAACTGGGACAGGGCTACAATGAGCAGTTCTTC. It is translated as CASSQLGQGYNEQFF.

The CDR3 loop reads CASSYSRALSGNTIYF. The DNA for the CDR3 is TGTGCCAGCAGTTACTCTCGGGCACTCTCTGGAAACACCATATATTTT. J is TRBJ1-3 and V is TRBV6-2 or TRBV6-3; no reliable D call. Looked up from germline, CDR1 is MNHEY and CDR2 is SVGEGT. Trimming stripped 0 bases from V and 0 bases from J, with 9 bases between. This CDR3 comprises 16 residues.

The V call is TRBV20-1, the J call TRBJ2-3; the D gene is possibly TRBD2 (6 bases). The CDR3 spans 11 residues. V was trimmed by 2 bases and J by 12 bases, leaving 12 bases between them. Germline V gives CDR1 DFQATT, CDR2 SNEGSKA (reference sequence). CDR3 coding DNA: TGCAGTGCTAGAAATAGCGGTTTTCAGTATTTT. The encoded protein is CSARNSGFQYF.

A remark on this clone: Other DNA sequences from this sample encode an identical CDR3 as well. The CDR3 DNA is TGTGCCAGTAGTATAGGTTTAGAAGAGACCCAGTACTTC. This encodes CASSIGLEETQYF. J is TRBJ2-5 and V is TRBV19; the D is unclear. The CDR3 totals 13 residues. Germline V gives CDR1 LNHDA, CDR2 SQIVND (reference sequence). Deletions cut 1 base from V and 3 bases from J, with 6 bases between.

The CDR3 here is CASSLAQGVHSPLHF. The CDR3 DNA reads as TGTGCCAGCAGCTTGGCACAGGGAGTACATTCACCCCTCCACTTT. The chain uses TRBV7-3 and TRBJ1-6; D is perhaps TRBD1 (6 bases). V was cut by 3 bases and J by 8 bases, with 14 bases left in between. The CDR3 has 15 residues. CDR1 is SGHTA and CDR2 is FQGTGA in the germline V gene. Based on the CDR3 plus reference TRBV7-3 and TRBJ1-6, the full variable domain is GAGVSQTPSNKVTEKGKYVELRCDPISGHTALYWYRQSLGQGPEFLIYFQGTGAADDSGLPNDRFFAVRPEGSVSTLKIQRTERGDSAVYLCASSLAQGVHSPLHFGNGTRLTVT.

V gene TRBV2 combines with J gene TRBJ2-1, with TRBD1 matching 7 bases. V lost 5 bases and J lost 2; bases outside the gene matches: 3. This CDR3 has 14 residues. Germline V lookup: CDR1 SNHLY, CDR2 FYNNEI. The DNA of the CDR3 is TGTGCCAGCAGTATAGGGGGCCCCTACAATGAGCAGTTCTTC. The encoded protein is CASSIGGPYNEQFF.

V and J are TRBV6-4 and TRBJ2-1; D may be TRBD2 (6 bases). This CDR3 contains 14 residues. Trimming cost V 3 bases and J 9 bases, with 15 bases left between them. The germline V gene has CDR1 MRHNA and CDR2 SNTAGT. The CDR3 DNA reads TGTGCCAGCAGTGAATCGGGAGTGTCCCTTGAGCAGTTCTTC. Protein: CASSESGVSLEQFF.

The V call is TRBV28, the J call TRBJ2-5, with 10 bases identical to TRBD1. CDR3 length: 14 residues. With V trimmed by 8 bases and J by 5 bases, 8 bases remained unmatched. CDR1 is MDHEN, CDR2 SYDVKM, per germline. The CDR3 region has the DNA TGTGCCAGCGGTGGACAGGGGGTAGGGGAGACCCAGTACTTC. Amino acids: CASGGQGVGETQYF.

The chain combines TRBV9 with TRBJ2-6; tentatively, D is TRBD1 (5 bases). This CDR3 comprises 18 residues. CDR1 SGDLS and CDR2 YYNGEE come from the germline V gene. Trimming pared 0 bases from V and 0 bases from J, leaving 13 bases between. CDR3 sequence: CASSVVTGAPSGANVLTF. The CDR3 nucleotides are TGTGCCAGCAGCGTAGTCACAGGCGCGCCCTCTGGGGCCAACGTCCTGACTTTC.

The V and J genes are TRBV7-6 and TRBJ2-7, with D perhaps TRBD2 (6 bases). Looked up from germline, CDR1 is SGHVS and CDR2 is FNYEAQ. The V end was cut by 5 bases, the J end by 5 bases, with 16 bases between. The CDR3 runs 14 residues. In nucleotides, the CDR3 is TGTGCCAGCAGCGTGGCCCCGTCGGGGGACGAGCAGTACTTC. Encoded protein: CASSVAPSGDEQYF.

CDR3: CASSLWGQGTYEQYF. In DNA form, the CDR3 reads TGTGCCAGCAGTTTATGGGGACAGGGTACCTACGAGCAGTACTTC. The chain has TRBV28 and TRBJ2-7; 9 nucleotides match TRBD1. V lost 0 bases to trimming and J lost 2 bases; unmatched junction nucleotides: 2. This CDR3 is built from 15 residues. Germline V gene lookup returns CDR1 MDHEN and CDR2 SYDVKM.

The J gene is TRBJ1-4, the V gene TRBV4-1; no definite D call. Germline V gives CDR1 MGHRA, CDR2 YSYEKL. The CDR3 sequence is 18 residues long. The V end was cut by 1 base, the J end by 2 bases, with 17 bases between. The DNA of the CDR3 is TGCGCCAGCAGCCAAGTTGGACGGTCCTTCGGGACTAATGAAAAACTGTTTTTT. It codes for CASSQVGRSFGTNEKLFF.

V is TRBV18 and J is TRBJ1-2; D is ambiguous. V was pared by 3 bases and J by 2 bases, with 7 bases between. The CDR3 is made up of 13 amino acids. Looked up from germline, CDR1 is KGHSH and CDR2 is LQKENI. CDR3 DNA: TGTGCCAGCTCACCGGACGGGAACTATGGCTACACCTTC. It yields the protein CASSPDGNYGYTF.

This chain uses TRBV3-1 (or the pseudogene TRBV3-2) with TRBJ1-1; the D gene is possibly TRBD1 (5 bases). The length of the CDR3 is 14 residues. Germline V gives CDR1 LGHDT, CDR2 YNNKEL (reference sequence). V was cut by 4 bases and J by 4 bases, with 13 bases left in between. CDR3 loop: CASSPQGVGTEAFF. For the CDR3, the DNA is TGTGCCAGCAGCCCCCAGGGAGTGGGCACTGAAGCTTTCTTT.

This clone appeared once. The gene calls are TRBV7-6 and TRBJ2-7; D is possibly TRBD2 (6 bases). The V gene's germline CDR1 is SGHVS and CDR2 FNYEAQ. CDR3 length equals 12 residues. Between the trimmed V and J ends, which lost 4 bases and 7 bases, there was a span of 11 bases. For the CDR3, the DNA is TGTGCCAGCAGCTCGATCGGAGGGGAGCAGTACTTC. Translating gives CASSSIGGEQYF. The whole variable domain, filled in from reference TRBV7-6 and TRBJ2-7, reads GAGVSQSPRYKVTKRGQDVALRCDPISGHVSLYWYRQALGQGPEFLTYFNYEAQQDKSGLPNDRFSAERPEGSISTLTIQRTEQRDSAMYRCASSSIGGEQYFGPGTRLTVT.

The V gene is TRBV16, the J gene TRBJ2-2, with D maybe TRBD1 (6 bases). There are 17 residues in the CDR3. CDR1 and CDR2 (germline): KGHSY, FQNENV. The V and J ends lost 1 base and 5 bases respectively, with 17 bases between them. The DNA for the CDR3 is TGTGCCAGCAGCCAATTACCCCTCCAGGGGCTGACCGGGGAGCTGTTTTTT. Protein: CASSQLPLQGLTGELFF.

V and J are TRBV25-1 and TRBJ1-2, with D perhaps TRBD1 (6 bases). CDR3 size: 13 residues. V gave up 5 bases and J gave up 7 bases, with 14 bases separating them. The germline V gene has CDR1 MGHDK and CDR2 SYGVNS. Here the CDR3 DNA reads TGTGCCAGCAGTCATGCAGGGGAGCGTGGCTACACCTTC. It translates to CASSHAGERGYTF.

The chain carries TRBV19 and TRBJ1-3; 7 bases align to TRBD1. CDR3 size: 14 residues. Trimming cost V 7 bases and J 2 bases; bases outside gene matches: 5. CDR1 is LNHDA and CDR2 is SQIVND in the germline V gene (reference sequence). CDR3 loop: CASTGTDPGNTIYF. DNA for the CDR3: TGTGCCAGTACCGGGACAGATCCTGGAAACACCATATATTTT.

V gene TRBV6-5 combines with J gene TRBJ2-2, with TRBD2 as a possible D gene (5 bases). The germline V and J ends were trimmed by 9 bases and 2 bases, with 16 bases remaining between them. CDR1 is MNHEY and CDR2 is SVGAGI in the germline V gene. The CDR3 is 15 residues long. The CDR3 spells CASVRGGVNTGELFF. The CDR3 DNA reads as TGTGCCAGTGTCCGCGGAGGCGTAAACACCGGGGAGCTGTTTTTT.